These T cell receptor beta chains were read from a single sample in a study of blood T cell repertoires in COVID-19. The protocol was immunoSEQ multiplex PCR, while the TCRdb copy is restricted to in-frame clones and leaves out a portion. Of 150,000 to 200,000 clones detected, more than 75% appear once; the ten largest clones hold about 0.96%. Sequenced: peripheral blood. The source of these receptors is a woman between 18 and 30 years old who had recovered from COVID-19. CDR3s include the opening cysteine and the closing phenylalanine or tryptophan. A D gene is named only where the DNA matches it firmly. Clone size is shown for a subset of rows, as once, few, many or a class of expanded clone.

CASSQVSGRGAETQYF	TGCGCCAGCAGCCAAGTCTCTGGCAGGGGGGCAGAGACCCAGTACTTC	TRBJ2-5	-	-	TRBV4-1
CASSLGGGGRSDTQYF	TGTGCCAGCAGCTTAGGAGGGGGCGGGAGGTCAGATACGCAGTATTTT	TRBJ2-3	-	-	TRBV11-3
CASSVGGNEKLFF	TGTGCCAGCAGCGTTGGAGGTAATGAAAAACTGTTTTTT	TRBJ1-4	-	-	TRBV9
CASSLYSTGELFF	TGTGCCAGCAGTTTATACTCGACCGGGGAGCTGTTTTTT	TRBJ2-2	-	-	TRBV12-3/TRBV12-4
CASSYSKTQTYEQYF	TGTGCCAGCAGTTACTCGAAGACACAAACCTACGAGCAGTACTTC	TRBJ2-7	-	-	TRBV6-2/TRBV6-3
CASSPQGDGQETQYF	TGTGCCAGCAGCCCACAGGGGGATGGCCAAGAGACCCAGTACTTC	TRBJ2-5	TRBD1	-	TRBV6-2/TRBV6-3
CARRDRGFGELFF	TGTGCCCGGAGGGACAGGGGTTTCGGGGAGCTGTTTTTT	TRBJ2-2	TRBD1	-	TRBV30
CASSLWPEETQYF	TGTGCCAGCAGTTTATGGCCAGAAGAGACCCAGTACTTC	TRBJ2-5	-	-	TRBV27
CASSPQGYSYEQYF	TGTGCCAGCAGTCCCCAGGGTTACTCCTACGAGCAGTACTTC	TRBJ2-7	-	-	TRBV6-2/TRBV6-3
CASSYTGGMWRSPLHF	TGTGCCAGCAGCTATACAGGGGGCATGTGGCGCTCACCCCTCCACTTT	TRBJ1-6	TRBD1	-	TRBV5-8
CSAIPIEQFF	TGCAGTGCTATTCCAATTGAGCAGTTCTTC	TRBJ2-1	-	-	TRBV20-1
CASSVGTGLGQPQHF	TGTGCCAGCAGCGTAGGGACAGGTCTGGGTCAGCCCCAGCATTTT	TRBJ1-5	TRBD1	-	TRBV9
CSVVLPRGNQPQHF	TGCAGCGTTGTTTTGCCCCGAGGGAATCAGCCCCAGCATTTT	TRBJ1-5	-	-	TRBV29-1
CASSRGTLSNQPQHF	TGTGCCAGTAGTAGGGGGACTTTATCTAATCAGCCCCAGCATTTT	TRBJ1-5	-	-	TRBV19
CASSFIGLGGEETQYF	TGTGCCAGCAGTTTTATTGGTCTCGGGGGGGAAGAGACCCAGTACTTC	TRBJ2-5	TRBD2	once	TRBV27
CASSLSGGSNEKLFF	TGTGCCAGCAGTTTATCAGGGGGATCTAATGAAAAACTGTTTTTT	TRBJ1-4	-	-	TRBV27
CSVSQAGVGTEAFF	TGCAGCGTCTCCCAGGCGGGAGTGGGGACTGAAGCTTTCTTT	TRBJ1-1	-	-	TRBV29-1
CASSLSGYEQFF	TGTGCCAGCAGTTTGTCAGGGTATGAGCAGTTCTTC	TRBJ2-1	-	-	TRBV27
CATLQGWDTEAFF	TGCGCCACCCTACAGGGTTGGGACACTGAAGCTTTCTTT	TRBJ1-1	-	-	TRBV10-2
CASSPGGERVYNEQFF	TGTGCCAGCAGCCCCGGGGGGGAACGAGTCTACAATGAGCAGTTCTTC	TRBJ2-1	TRBD2	few	TRBV6-6
CASSTQGPMNTEAFF	TGTGCCAGCAGTACACAGGGACCAATGAACACTGAAGCTTTCTTT	TRBJ1-1	-	-	TRBV27
CASSRGRISGTGGEKLFF	TGCGCCAGCAGCCGGGGAAGGATTTCCGGGACAGGGGGCGAAAAACTGTTTTTT	TRBJ1-4	TRBD1	few	TRBV4-3
CASSQRLAGWTDTQYF	TGTGCCAGCAGCCAACGACTAGCGGGGTGGACAGATACGCAGTATTTT	TRBJ2-3	TRBD2	-	TRBV14
CASRSGRANTGELFF	TGTGCCAGCAGGAGCGGGAGGGCAAACACCGGGGAGCTGTTTTTT	TRBJ2-2	TRBD2	-	TRBV2
CASSSGSDTQYF	TGCGCCAGCAGCTCGGGGTCAGATACGCAGTATTTT	TRBJ2-3	-	-	TRBV5-1
CASSNEKLAGPQETQYF	TGTGCCAGCTCAAATGAAAAACTAGCGGGGCCCCAAGAGACCCAGTACTTC	TRBJ2-5	TRBD2	once	TRBV18
CASSLWGQVRYEQYF	TGTGCCAGCAGCTTGTGGGGACAGGTTCGTTACGAGCAGTACTTC	TRBJ2-7	TRBD1	-	TRBV5-4
CASSDTGTNYEQYF	TGTGCCAGCAGCGACACCGGGACTAACTACGAGCAGTACTTC	TRBJ2-7	TRBD2	-	TRBV9
CASMDSSGANVLTF	TGTGCCAGCATGGACAGCTCTGGGGCCAACGTCCTGACTTTC	TRBJ2-6	-	-	TRBV3-1/TRBV3-2
CASTGRGRPTGRNEQFF	TGTGCCAGCACGGGCAGGGGGCGCCCTACTGGCCGGAATGAGCAGTTCTTC	TRBJ2-1	TRBD1	-	TRBV9
CASSALVRTGAFF	TGTGCCAGCAGTGCCCTAGTCCGTACAGGAGCTTTCTTT	TRBJ1-1	-	-	TRBV12-3/TRBV12-4
CASSQGGGGNQPQHF	TGCGCCAGCAGCCAAGGAGGAGGGGGCAATCAGCCCCAGCATTTT	TRBJ1-5	-	-	TRBV4-1
CASSFTGGAVGELFF	TGCGCCAGCAGCTTCACAGGGGGCGCGGTCGGGGAGCTGTTTTTT	TRBJ2-2	TRBD1	-	TRBV5-1
CASSLGGEETQYF	TGTGCCAGCAGCCTAGGGGGGGAAGAGACCCAGTACTTC	TRBJ2-5	-	-	TRBV7-3
CATSRLGTLQPQHF	TGTGCCACCAGCAGACTGGGGACTCTTCAGCCCCAGCATTTT	TRBJ1-5	-	-	TRBV15
CASSHSPSSYEQYF	TGTGCCAGCAGCCACAGCCCAAGCTCCTACGAGCAGTACTTC	TRBJ2-7	-	-	TRBV7-2